This T cell receptor (beta chain) is from a study of cytomegalovirus exposure and HLA in healthy donors. Regarding this clone: Antigen: not known.

The primer mix had 60 Vbeta and 13 Jbeta primers. The authors' processing: Approximately 11 million shared chains were among the about 80 million unique TCR beta chains that a later analysis counted. Assay used: immunoSEQ multiplex PCR; TCRdb lists only in-frame clones, some missing. That table is the source of V, J and clone size, and D and trimming were worked out from the DNA. Its table lists 85,000 to 90,000 clones. Germline V gives CDR1 GTSNPN, CDR2 SVGIG (reference sequence). With V trimmed by 0 bases and J by 5 bases, 6 bases remained unmatched. CDR3 length: 15 residues. Study-wide results and caveats: Across all donors, roughly uniform sequencing depth was an assumption of the presence/absence analyses. 150 or so TCR beta chains were listed as cytomegalovirus-associated. Likely technical artifact: a cluster of highly shared sequence variants.

Sequencing was performed on PBMCs. The chain employs TRBV30 and TRBJ2-3, with 9 bases lining up with TRBD2. The sequence was collected from a man aged 45-65 years in good health and CMV-seropositive. CDR3 amino acids: CAWSVGSGSGDTQYF. In DNA form, the CDR3 reads TGTGCCTGGAGTGTAGGTAGCGGGAGTGGAGATACGCAGTATTTT. The variable domain in full, with the rest retrieved from reference TRBV30 and TRBJ2-3, is SQTIHQWPATLVQPVGSPLSLECTVEGTSNPNLYWYRQAAGRGLQLLFYSVGIGQISSEVPQNLSASRPQDRQFILSSKKLLLSDSGFYLCAWSVGSGSGDTQYFGPGTRLTVL.